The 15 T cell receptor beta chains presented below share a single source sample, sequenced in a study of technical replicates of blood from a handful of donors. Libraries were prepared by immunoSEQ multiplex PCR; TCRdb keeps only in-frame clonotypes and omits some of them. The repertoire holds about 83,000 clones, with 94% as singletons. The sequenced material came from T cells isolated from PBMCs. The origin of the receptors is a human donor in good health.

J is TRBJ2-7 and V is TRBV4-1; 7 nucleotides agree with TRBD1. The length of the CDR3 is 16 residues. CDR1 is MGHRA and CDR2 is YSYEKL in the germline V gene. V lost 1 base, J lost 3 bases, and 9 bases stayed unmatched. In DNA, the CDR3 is TGCGCCAGCAGCCAAGGGGAACAGGGGAGTAACTACGAGCAGTACTTC. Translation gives CASSQGEQGSNYEQYF.

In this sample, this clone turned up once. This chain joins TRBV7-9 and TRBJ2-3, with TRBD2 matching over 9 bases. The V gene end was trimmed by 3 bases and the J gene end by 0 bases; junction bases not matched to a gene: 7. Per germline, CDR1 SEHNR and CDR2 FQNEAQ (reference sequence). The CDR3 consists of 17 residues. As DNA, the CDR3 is TGTGCCAGCAGCTTCCCGGTAGCGGGGGTTAGCACAGATACGCAGTATTTT. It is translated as CASSFPVAGVSTDTQYF.

The CDR3 spells CASSLSRWTSGYTDTQYF. The CDR3 bases are TGTGCCAGCAGTTTATCCCGCTGGACTAGCGGCTACACAGATACGCAGTATTTT. This chain joins TRBV27 and TRBJ2-3; 10 bases fit TRBD2. This CDR3 contains 18 residues. CDR1 and CDR2 from the germline V gene are MNHEY and SMNVEV (reference sequence). Trimming cost V 0 bases and J 2 bases; bases outside gene matches: 8.

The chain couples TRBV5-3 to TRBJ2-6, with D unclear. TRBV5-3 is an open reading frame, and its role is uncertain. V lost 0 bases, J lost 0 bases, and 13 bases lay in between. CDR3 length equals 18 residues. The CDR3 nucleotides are TGTGCCAGAAGCTTGGTGGCAGGTCCAGACTCTGGGGCCAACGTCCTGACTTTC. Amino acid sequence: CARSLVAGPDSGANVLTF.

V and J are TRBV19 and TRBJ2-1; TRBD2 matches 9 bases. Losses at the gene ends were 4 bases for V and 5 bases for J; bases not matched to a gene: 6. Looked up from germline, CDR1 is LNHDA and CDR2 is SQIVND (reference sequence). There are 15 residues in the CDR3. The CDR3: CASSSSGRSDNEQFF. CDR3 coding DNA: TGTGCCAGTAGTAGTAGCGGGAGATCAGACAATGAGCAGTTCTTC.

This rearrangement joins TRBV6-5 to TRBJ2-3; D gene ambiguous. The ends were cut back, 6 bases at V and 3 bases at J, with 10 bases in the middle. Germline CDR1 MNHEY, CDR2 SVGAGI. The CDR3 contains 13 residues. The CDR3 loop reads CASRAHTTDTQYF. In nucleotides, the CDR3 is TGTGCCAGCAGGGCCCATACGACAGATACGCAGTATTTT.

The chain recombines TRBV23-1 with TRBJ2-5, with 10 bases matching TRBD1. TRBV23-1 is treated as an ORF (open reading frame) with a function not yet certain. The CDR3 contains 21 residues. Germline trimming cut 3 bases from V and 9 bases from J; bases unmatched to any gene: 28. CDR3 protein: CASSQGDRGKAIPVAARAQYF. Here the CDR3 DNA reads TGCGCCAGCAGTCAGGGGGACAGGGGTAAGGCGATCCCCGTTGCGGCTCGTGCCCAGTACTTC.

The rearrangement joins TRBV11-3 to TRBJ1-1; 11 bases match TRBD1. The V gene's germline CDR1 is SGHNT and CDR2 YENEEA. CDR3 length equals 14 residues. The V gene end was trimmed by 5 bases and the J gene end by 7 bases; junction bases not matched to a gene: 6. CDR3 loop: CASSGKGTGGEAFF. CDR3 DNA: TGTGCCAGCAGCGGGAAGGGGACAGGGGGTGAAGCTTTCTTT.

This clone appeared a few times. The CDR3 bases are TGTGCCAGCAGCTTGGCAGGGAGGGATCAGCCCCAGCATTTT. Translating gives CASSLAGRDQPQHF. The V gene is TRBV5-5, the J gene TRBJ1-5; tentatively, D is TRBD1 (5 bases). Germline V gene lookup returns CDR1 SGHKS and CDR2 YYEKEE (reference sequence). CDR3 length: 14 amino acids. Trimming took 0 bases from V and 5 from J, leaving 9 bases between them.

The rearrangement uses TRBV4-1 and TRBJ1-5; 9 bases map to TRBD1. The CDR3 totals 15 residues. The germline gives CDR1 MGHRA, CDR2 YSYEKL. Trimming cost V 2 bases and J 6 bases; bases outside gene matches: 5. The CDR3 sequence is CASSQLTGGPQPQHF. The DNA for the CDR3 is TGCGCCAGCAGCCAACTTACAGGGGGCCCTCAGCCCCAGCATTTT.

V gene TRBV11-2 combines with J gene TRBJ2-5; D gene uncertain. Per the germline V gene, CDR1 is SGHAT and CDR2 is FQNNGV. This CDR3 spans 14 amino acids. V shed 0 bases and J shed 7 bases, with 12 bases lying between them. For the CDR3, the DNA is TGTGCCAGCAGCTTAGACCCGACCCGGAGGACCCAGTACTTC. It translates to CASSLDPTRRTQYF.

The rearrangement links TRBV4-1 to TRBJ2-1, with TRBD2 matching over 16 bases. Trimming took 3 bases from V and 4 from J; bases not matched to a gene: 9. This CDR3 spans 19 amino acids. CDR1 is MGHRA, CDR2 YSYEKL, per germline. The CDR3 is CASSHPGLAGGPGYNEQFF. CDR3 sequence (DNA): TGCGCCAGCAGCCATCCGGGACTAGCGGGGGGGCCGGGGTACAATGAGCAGTTCTTC.

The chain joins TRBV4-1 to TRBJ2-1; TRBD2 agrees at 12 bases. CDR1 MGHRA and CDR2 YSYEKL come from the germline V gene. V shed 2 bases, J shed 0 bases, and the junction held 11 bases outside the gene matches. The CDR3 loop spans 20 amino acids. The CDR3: CASSQSRLAGATRSYNEQFF. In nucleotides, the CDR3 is TGCGCCAGCAGCCAATCCCGACTAGCGGGGGCCACCCGCTCCTACAATGAGCAGTTCTTC.

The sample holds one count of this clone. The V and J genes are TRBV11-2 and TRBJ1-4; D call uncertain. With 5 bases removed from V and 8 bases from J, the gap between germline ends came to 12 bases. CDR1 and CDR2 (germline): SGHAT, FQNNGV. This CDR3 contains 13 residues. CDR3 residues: CASSHSNTEKLFF. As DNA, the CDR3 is TGTGCCAGCAGCCACAGTAATACCGAAAAACTGTTTTTT.

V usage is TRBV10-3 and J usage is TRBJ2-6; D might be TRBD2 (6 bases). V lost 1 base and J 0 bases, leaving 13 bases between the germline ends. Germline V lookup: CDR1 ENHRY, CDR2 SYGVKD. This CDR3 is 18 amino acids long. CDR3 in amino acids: CAISELEGPTSGANVLTF. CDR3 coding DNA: TGTGCCATCAGTGAGTTGGAGGGCCCCACCTCTGGGGCCAACGTCCTGACTTTC.